This T cell receptor (beta chain) was observed in a study of CD8+ T cells in alopecia areata. Study overall: Treatment comprised oral tofacitinib, 5 to 10 mg twice daily, in treated patients.

Regarding treatment: oral pan-JAK inhibitor, 5-10 mg twice daily. Investigators isolated RNA and reverse transcribed it into cDNA to act as the sequencing template. Clones were sequenced by immunoSEQ multiplex PCR, and TCRdb holds only the in-frame ones, with some missing. The sample has 100,000 or so clones, just under 60% seen once. This TCR was recovered from a human donor with alopecia areata. Sequenced here: CD8+ T cells sorted from blood, sampled at approximately week 60, from a patient treated with tofacitinib.

CDR3: CASSPANRGPRKDTQYF. DNA of the CDR3: TGTGCCAGCAGCCCCGCCAACAGGGGGCCTCGGAAAGATACGCAGTATTTT. The chain uses TRBV7-9 and TRBJ2-3; TRBD1 matches at 9 bases. Trimming took 5 bases from V and 5 from J; bases not matched to a gene: 14. In germline, CDR1 is SEHNR, CDR2 FQNEAQ (reference sequence). The CDR3 loop spans 17 amino acids.